Listed here are 23 T cell receptor beta chains from one sample, sequenced in a study of a mutant IDH1 vaccine in newly diagnosed glioma. Their recognized antigens are unknown. The repertoire was sequenced with immunoSEQ multiplex PCR; TCRdb's copy has only in-frame clones and lacks some. Here the sample spans 31,000 or so clones, 70% to 85% being singletons. Time point described: week 35, safety follow-up. Vaccine doses each comprised 300 ug of mutant IDH1 20-mer peptide, with topical imiquimod. Sequencing used PBMCs, obtained from a glioma patient whose treatment included an IDH1 peptide vaccine. These receptors were obtained from a man aged 30-40 years with glioma.

J is TRBJ1-5 and V is TRBV5-6; D uncertain. V was clipped by 4 bases and J by 5 bases, with 16 bases between them. The CDR3 length is 15 residues. Germline lookup yields CDR1 SGHDT and CDR2 YYEEEE. The CDR3 DNA is TGTGCCAGCAGCCGGGCGGGTAGAAGTGATCAGCCCCAGCATTTT. This translates into CASSRAGRSDQPQHF.

DNA of the CDR3: TGTGCCAGCAAGACGGGGGCTGAAAAACTGTTTTTT. Translation gives CASKTGAEKLFF. The chain joins TRBV6-5 to TRBJ1-4, with D possibly matching TRBD1 (6 bases). The germline V gene has CDR1 MNHEY and CDR2 SVGAGI. V was trimmed by 7 bases and J by 7 bases, leaving 10 bases between them. The CDR3 contains 12 residues.

The chain employs TRBV6-1 and TRBJ1-5; 11 nucleotides agree with TRBD1. V shed 6 bases and J 7 bases; nucleotides not matched to a gene: 2. CDR1 is MNHNS, CDR2 SASEGT, per germline. CDR3 size: 13 residues. CDR3 loop: CASSWDRGQPQHF. Here the CDR3 DNA reads TGTGCCAGCAGCTGGGACAGGGGGCAGCCCCAGCATTTT.

This clone came up a few times. V gene TRBV29-1 combines with J gene TRBJ1-5; D is perhaps TRBD1 (5 bases). Germline-derived CDR1 and CDR2 are SQVTM and ANQGSEA. The CDR3 is 13 residues long. V gave up 6 bases and J gave up 2 bases, with 11 bases separating them. The CDR3, as DNA: TGCAGCGTAATGGGGGAGGGCAATCAGCCCCAGCATTTT. It specifies CSVMGEGNQPQHF.

The CDR3 is CASSDRDRGRRSYGYTF. DNA of the CDR3: TGTGCCAGCAGCGACCGGGACAGGGGGCGTAGGAGCTATGGCTACACCTTC. This rearrangement joins TRBV7-9 to TRBJ1-2; TRBD1 matches at 12 bases. Germline values: CDR1 SEHNR, CDR2 FQNEAQ (reference sequence). The CDR3 spans 17 residues. The J segment lost 4 bases and the V segment lost 5 bases, leaving 11 bases of the junction unmatched.

J is TRBJ2-7 and V is TRBV18, with D possibly matching TRBD2 (6 bases). Looked up from germline, CDR1 is KGHSH and CDR2 is LQKENI. The CDR3 is made up of 14 amino acids. V lost 1 base to trimming and J lost 6 bases, with 13 bases between them. The CDR3 coding sequence is TGTGCCAGCTCACCACGGGGGGTCCCCGGCGAGCAGTACTTC. Translating it yields CASSPRGVPGEQYF.

The chain is built from TRBV5-6 and TRBJ2-7; D not resolved. This CDR3 contains 14 residues. Trimming pared 0 bases from V and 1 base from J, leaving 8 bases between. CDR1 is SGHDT, CDR2 YYEEEE, per germline. The CDR3 is CASSLGFSSYEQYF. CDR3 DNA: TGTGCCAGCAGCTTGGGGTTCTCTTCCTACGAGCAGTACTTC. Variable domain in full (rest from reference TRBV5-6 and TRBJ2-7): DAGVTQSPTHLIKTRGQQVTLRCSPKSGHDTVSWYQQALGQGPQFIFQYYEEEERQRGNFPDRFSGHQFPNYSSELNVNALLLGDSALYLCASSLGFSSYEQYFGPGTRLTVT.

The rearrangement links TRBV19 to TRBJ1-1; D is uncertain. Germline-derived CDR1 and CDR2 are LNHDA and SQIVND (reference sequence). The CDR3 spans 13 residues. V gave up 0 bases and J gave up 1 base, with 3 bases separating them. CDR3 DNA sequence: TGTGCCAGTAGTATAGAACAGAACACTGAAGCTTTCTTT. Protein sequence: CASSIEQNTEAFF.

This clone came up a few times. The chain employs TRBV5-1 and TRBJ1-2; TRBD1 agrees at 9 bases. CDR3 size: 15 residues. Germline CDR1 is SGHRS and CDR2 is YFSETQ. The V and J ends lost 4 bases and 2 bases, in that order; junction bases with no gene match: 6. The CDR3 spells CASSIRQGGNYGYTF. CDR3 sequence (DNA): TGCGCCAGCAGCATTAGACAGGGGGGAAACTATGGCTACACCTTC.

This chain connects TRBV11-2 to TRBJ2-5; D may be TRBD1 or TRBD2 (5 bases each). Germline loops: CDR1 SGHAT, CDR2 FQNNGV. The CDR3 is 14 amino acids. V lost 5 bases, J lost 5 bases, and 15 bases lay in between. The CDR3 DNA is TGTGCCAGCAGCACACGTGGGACCTGGGAGACCCAGTACTTC. It is translated as CASSTRGTWETQYF. Filled out from reference TRBV11-2 and TRBJ2-5, the complete variable domain reads EAGVAQSPRYKIIEKRQSVAFWCNPISGHATLYWYQQILGQGPKLLIQFQNNGVVDDSQLPKDRFSAERLKGVDSTLKIQPAKLEDSAVYLCASSTRGTWETQYFGPGTRLLVL.

The chain has TRBV29-1 and TRBJ1-6; 8 positions agree with TRBD1. The CDR3 is 11 amino acids. Germline CDR1 and CDR2: SQVTM and ANQGSEA. The CDR3 DNA reads TGCGGGACAGGAGATAATTCACCCCTCCACTTT. It translates to CGTGDNSPLHF.

V is TRBV6-1 and J is TRBJ2-1, with TRBD2 matching over 11 bases. The V and J ends lost 4 bases and 9 bases, in that order; junction bases with no gene match: 11. CDR3 size: 16 residues. Germline V gene data show CDR1 as MNHNS and CDR2 as SASEGT. Here the CDR3 reads CASSAKTLGTSGEQFF. CDR3 sequence (DNA): TGTGCCAGCAGTGCAAAAACCTTGGGGACTAGCGGTGAGCAGTTCTTC.

This clone was seen a few times. The rearrangement uses TRBV5-1 and TRBJ2-2; possible D gene TRBD1, 5 bases. Germline loops: CDR1 SGHRS, CDR2 YFSETQ. The CDR3 contains 15 residues. V was clipped by 0 bases and J by 6 bases, with 12 bases between them. This chain's CDR3 is CASSLEPGLAGELFF. The CDR3 bases are TGCGCCAGCAGCTTGGAACCAGGGCTGGCCGGGGAGCTGTTTTTT.

This clone was detected once. CDR3 DNA sequence: TGTGCCAGCAGGGACGGGAACACTGAAGCTTTCTTT. This sequence encodes CASRDGNTEAFF. The chain carries TRBV6-5 and TRBJ1-1, with unresolved D. The CDR3 contains 12 residues. CDR1 is MNHEY and CDR2 is SVGAGI in the germline V gene. V was trimmed by 6 bases and J by 1 base, leaving 6 bases between them.

This clone has just a few counts. The chain has TRBV7-8 and TRBJ1-5; 7 nucleotides match TRBD1. J was trimmed by 10 bases and V by 5 bases; bases with no gene match: 8. The CDR3 length is 13 residues. The germline CDR1 and CDR2 sequences are SGHVS and FQNEAQ. The CDR3 here is CASSLDRVGPQHF. The CDR3 coding sequence is TGTGCCAGCAGCCTCGACAGGGTAGGACCCCAGCATTTT. Using reference TRBV7-8 and TRBJ1-5 for the parts outside the CDR3, the full variable domain is GAGVSQSPRYKVAKRGQDVALRCDPISGHVSLFWYQQALGQGPEFLTYFQNEAQLDKSGLPSDRFFAERPEGSVSTLKIQRTQQEDSAVYLCASSLDRVGPQHFGDGTRLSIL.

The V gene is TRBV4-1, the J gene TRBJ2-2; D possibly uses TRBD1 or TRBD2 (6 bases each). Looked up from germline, CDR1 is MGHRA and CDR2 is YSYEKL. The CDR3 is 17 residues long. Trimming shortened V by 1 base and J by 6 bases, and 18 bases separated the two germline ends. This chain's CDR3 is CASSQGQALTRAGELFF. The CDR3 DNA is TGCGCCAGCAGCCAAGGACAGGCTTTGACTAGGGCCGGGGAGCTGTTTTTT.

The V and J genes are TRBV10-3 and TRBJ2-2; perhaps D is TRBD1 or TRBD2 (6 bases each). Germline V gene lookup returns CDR1 ENHRY and CDR2 SYGVKD. The CDR3 length is 15 residues. The germline V and J ends were trimmed by 10 bases and 1 base, with 16 bases remaining between them. CDR3 nucleotides: TGTGCCACTAGGGGGGAGCACCTGAACACCGGGGAGCTGTTTTTT. It translates to CATRGEHLNTGELFF.

V is TRBV2 and J is TRBJ2-7; TRBD1 aligns across 8 bases. CDR3 size: 12 residues. Per the germline V gene, CDR1 is SNHLY and CDR2 is FYNNEI. V lost 3 bases, J lost 9 bases, and 4 bases stayed unmatched. CDR3 sequence reads: CASSDPGGGQYF. The CDR3 coding sequence is TGTGCCAGCAGTGACCCAGGGGGCGGGCAGTACTTC. The full variable domain, completed using reference TRBV2 and TRBJ2-7, is EPEVTQTPSHQVTQMGQEVILRCVPISNHLYFYWYRQILGQKVEFLVSFYNNEISEKSEIFDDQFSVERPDGSNFTLKIRSTKLEDSAMYFCASSDPGGGQYFGPGTRLTVT.

In this sample, this clone is medium-sized. The chain is built from TRBV5-6 and TRBJ1-5; the match to TRBD1 covers 7 bases. The CDR3 contains 15 residues. After removal of 2 bases from V and 3 bases from J, the junction contained 5 bases not matched to a gene. Germline CDR1 and CDR2: SGHDT and YYEEEE. In nucleotides, the CDR3 is TGTGCCAGCAGCTTAGGACAGGTGCCCAATCAGCCCCAGCATTTT. Translation: CASSLGQVPNQPQHF.

The chain carries TRBV5-4 and TRBJ2-3; 7 positions match TRBD1. CDR3 length: 14 amino acids. Germline V lookup: CDR1 SGHNT, CDR2 YYREEE (reference sequence). With 4 bases clipped from V and 2 bases from J, the junction kept 4 bases outside the gene matches. The CDR3 bases are TGTGCCAGCAGCCCGGGACAGCACACAGATACGCAGTATTTT. It translates to CASSPGQHTDTQYF.

The chain links TRBV28 to TRBJ2-7; either TRBD1 or TRBD2 may fit D (7 bases each). The CDR3 contains 14 residues. Germline V gives CDR1 MDHEN, CDR2 SYDVKM. V lost 7 bases, J lost 6 bases, and 19 bases lay in between. The CDR3 sequence is CASTYARGGGEQYF. DNA for the CDR3: TGTGCCAGCACATACGCCAGGGGGGGTGGCGAGCAGTACTTC.

This chain links TRBV30 with TRBJ2-3; D may be TRBD2 (6 bases). V was shortened by 4 bases and J by 1 base, with 18 bases between the two germline ends. CDR1 is GTSNPN and CDR2 is SVGIG in the germline V gene (reference sequence). This CDR3 spans 16 amino acids. CDR3 sequence reads: CAWTGGPRSRTDTQYF. Here the CDR3 DNA reads TGTGCCTGGACCGGGGGACCCCGGAGCCGCACAGATACGCAGTATTTT.

This clone was counted only a few times. The chain is built from TRBV2 and TRBJ1-1; perhaps TRBD1 as D (5 bases). V was shortened by 4 bases and J by 0 bases, with 9 bases between the two germline ends. CDR3 size: 14 residues. From germline, CDR1 is SNHLY and CDR2 FYNNEI. The CDR3 protein is CASSAGAVNTEAFF. CDR3 nucleotide sequence: TGTGCCAGCAGTGCCGGGGCGGTGAACACTGAAGCTTTCTTT.